This T cell receptor beta chain was sequenced for a study of blood T cell repertoires in COVID-19. Turning to the study itself: The United States, Italy and Spain were the sources of the acute and convalescent COVID-19 samples. Nucleic acid was either cDNA or gDNA, and it came from T cells, B-cell-depleted T cells, or PBMCs.

The method was immunoSEQ multiplex PCR; TCRdb's version includes in-frame clones alone and lacks a portion of them. The sample has tens of thousands of clones; more than 60% are singletons. This CDR3 has 15 residues. The junction had 9 bases not matched to a gene; V was cut back by 7 bases and J by 2 bases. CDR1 is WSHSY and CDR2 is SAAADI in the germline V gene. Sequenced input: peripheral blood. The receptor was isolated from a human donor in a cohort sampled during active COVID-19. V usage is TRBV10-2 and J usage is TRBJ2-5; TRBD2 agrees at 8 bases. The CDR3 coding sequence is TGCGCCAGCAACCCGCGGGGGGCAGGGCAAGAGACCCAGTACTTC. It codes for CASNPRGAGQETQYF.